This TCR beta chain was captured in a study of T cell repertoires in cytomegalovirus infection. Findings of the study overall: Clonotypes of TCR beta that were HLA-C-restricted and CMV-specific dominated the ex vivo response.

TCRdb recomputed calls from the reads with MiXCR, one row per CDR3 protein. The top ten hold 15% to 20% of the sample, which has over 250,000 distinct CDR3 sequences, 22% seen once. Germline V CDR1 and CDR2: SGHAT, FQNNGV. The CDR3 is 15 residues long. Trimming cost V 6 bases and J 10 bases; bases outside gene matches: 9. As for this clonotype: Its antigen remains unknown.

This clonotype was sampled from a human donor in good health (CMV status not recorded). Some clones in this sample may be carry-over from other donors' samples. V usage is TRBV11-2 and J usage is TRBJ2-1, with 13 nucleotides matching TRBD2. This sample comprised cultured PBMCs, obtained from culture after CMV antigen stimulation. The CDR3 DNA sequence: TGTGCCAGCAGACCCGTGGGACTAGCGGGACTCGAGCAGTTCTTC. Protein sequence: CASRPVGLAGLEQFF.